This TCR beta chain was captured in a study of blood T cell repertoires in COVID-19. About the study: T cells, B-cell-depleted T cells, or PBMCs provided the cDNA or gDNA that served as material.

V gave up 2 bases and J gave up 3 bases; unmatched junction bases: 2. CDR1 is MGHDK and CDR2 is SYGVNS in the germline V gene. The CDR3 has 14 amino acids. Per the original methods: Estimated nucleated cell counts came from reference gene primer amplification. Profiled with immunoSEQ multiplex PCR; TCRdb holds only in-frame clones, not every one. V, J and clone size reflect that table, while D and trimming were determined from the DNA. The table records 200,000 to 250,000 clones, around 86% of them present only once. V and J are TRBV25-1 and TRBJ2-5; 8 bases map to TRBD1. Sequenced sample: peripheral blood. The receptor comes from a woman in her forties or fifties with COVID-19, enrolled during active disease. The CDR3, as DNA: TGTGCCAGCAGTGAAGCAGGGGGCAAAGAGACCCAGTACTTC. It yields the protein CASSEAGGKETQYF. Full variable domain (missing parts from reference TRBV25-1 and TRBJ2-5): EADIYQTPRYLVIGTGKKITLECSQTMGHDKMYWYQQDPGMELHLIHYSYGVNSTEKGDLSSESTVSRIRTEHFPLTLESARPSHTSQYLCASSEAGGKETQYFGPGTRLLVL.